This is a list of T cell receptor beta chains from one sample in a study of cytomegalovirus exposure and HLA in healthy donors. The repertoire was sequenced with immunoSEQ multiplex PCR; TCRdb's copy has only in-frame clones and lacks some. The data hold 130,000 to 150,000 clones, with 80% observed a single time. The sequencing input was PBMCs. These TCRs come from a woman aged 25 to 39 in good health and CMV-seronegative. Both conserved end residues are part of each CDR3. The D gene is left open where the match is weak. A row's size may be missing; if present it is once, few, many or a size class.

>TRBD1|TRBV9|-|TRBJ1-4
TGTGCCAGCAGCCCCTTCCCGGGACAGTCTAATGAAAAACTGTTTTTT
CASSPFPGQSNEKLFF
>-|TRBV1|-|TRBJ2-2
TGCACCAGCTTGGCGGGGAGAGGCTGCAACACCGGGGAGCTGTTTTTT
CTSLAGRGCNTGELFF
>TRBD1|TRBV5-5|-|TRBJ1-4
TGTGCCAGCAGCCCAATAGGAGGGACAGGGGTGGAAAAACTGTTTTTT
CASSPIGGTGVEKLFF
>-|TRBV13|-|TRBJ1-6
TGTGCCAGCAGCTTAGGCTCGGAGGGGTACGATAATTCACCCCTCCACTTT
CASSLGSEGYDNSPLHF
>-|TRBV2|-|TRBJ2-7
TGTGCCAGCTTGGAGAATAATTCGGCCTACGAGCAGTACTTC
CASLENNSAYEQYF
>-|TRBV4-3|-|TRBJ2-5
TGCGCCAGCAGCCAAGATTTCGATTTACTAGAGACCCAGTACTTC
CASSQDFDLLETQYF
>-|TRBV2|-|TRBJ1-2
TGTGCCAGCAGTGAAGTTGGGGGCGCGGACGAGGTGTATGGCTACACCTTC
CASSEVGGADEVYGYTF
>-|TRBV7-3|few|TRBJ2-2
TGTGCCAGCAGCTCCGCTCCAGGGGAAGGGGAGCTGTTTTTT
CASSSAPGEGELFF
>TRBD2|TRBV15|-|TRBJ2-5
TGTGCCACCAGCAGAGAGGGGCTAGCGGGGACTAACCAAGAGACCCAGTACTTC
CATSREGLAGTNQETQYF
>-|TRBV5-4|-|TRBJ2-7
TGTGCCAGCAGCGCCCGGAGGGAGCAGTACTTC
CASSARREQYF
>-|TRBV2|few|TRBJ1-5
TGTGCCAGCAGCCCAGGGTTGGGTCAGCCCCAGCATTTT
CASSPGLGQPQHF
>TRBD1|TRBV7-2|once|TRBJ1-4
TGTGCCAGCAGCTCACTGACAGGGAACAAACTGTTTTTT
CASSSLTGNKLFF
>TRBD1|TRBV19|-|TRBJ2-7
TGTGCCACGAAGTCCGGGACAGGGGGCGCGAAGCAGTACTTC
CATKSGTGGAKQYF
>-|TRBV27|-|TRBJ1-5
TGTGCCAGCAGTCCGATCTCCCAGTATAGCAATCAGCCCCAGCATTTT
CASSPISQYSNQPQHF
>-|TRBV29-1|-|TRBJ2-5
TGCAGCGTTCCACAGGGAGAGACCCAGTACTTC
CSVPQGETQYF
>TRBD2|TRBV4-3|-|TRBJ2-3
TGCGCCAGCAGCCAAGGGCCCGGGACTAGCGGGGTAGATACGCAGTATTTT
CASSQGPGTSGVDTQYF
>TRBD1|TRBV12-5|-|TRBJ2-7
TGTGCTAGTGGTGGGGGACAGGCCTACGAGCAGTACTTC
CASGGGQAYEQYF
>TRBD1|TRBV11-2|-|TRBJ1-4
TGTGCCAGCAGCTTAGAAAGGACAGGTGAAAAACTGTTTTTT
CASSLERTGEKLFF
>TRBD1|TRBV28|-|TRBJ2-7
TGTGCCAGCAGTTTAGAGACAGGGGCCTACGAGCAGTACTTC
CASSLETGAYEQYF
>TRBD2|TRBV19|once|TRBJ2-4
TGTGCCACTGCGGGGGGGCTTCTCGTGACCAAAAACATTCAGTACTTC
CATAGGLLVTKNIQYF
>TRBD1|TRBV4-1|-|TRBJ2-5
TGCGCCAGCAGCCAGGACAGGGGTCAAGAGACCCAGTACTTC
CASSQDRGQETQYF
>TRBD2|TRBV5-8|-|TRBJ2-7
TGTGCCAGCAGCTTATTTCTTGGGACTAGCTCCTACGAGCAGTACTTC
CASSLFLGTSSYEQYF
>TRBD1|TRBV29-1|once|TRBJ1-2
TGCAGCGGCCGGGACAGCCACGATGGCTACACCTTC
CSGRDSHDGYTF
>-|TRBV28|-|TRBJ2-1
TGTGCCAGTTTCCTTCGGGGACAAAATGAGCAGTTCTTC
CASFLRGQNEQFF
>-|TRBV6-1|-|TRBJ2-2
TGTGCCAGCAGTGAAGCCCATATCACAGGGTTGGCCGGGGAGCTGTTTTTT
CASSEAHITGLAGELFF
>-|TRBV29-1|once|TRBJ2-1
TGCAGCGTTAAGGGGGAACTGGGGGCTTACTTACGGTCCAATGAGCAGTTCTTC
CSVKGELGAYLRSNEQFF
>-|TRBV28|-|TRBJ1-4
TGTGCCAGCAGTTTATCAGGGGCAGCAACTAATGAAAAACTGTTTTTT
CASSLSGAATNEKLFF
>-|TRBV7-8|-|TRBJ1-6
TGTGCCAGCAGGTCACAGGGTCGATATTCACCCCTCCACTTT
CASRSQGRYSPLHF
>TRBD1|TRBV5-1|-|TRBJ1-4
TGCGCCAGCAGCCAAGGGGGCGGCCGGGAAAAACTGTTTTTT
CASSQGGGREKLFF
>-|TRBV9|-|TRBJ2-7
TGTGCCAGCAGCGTCGGAGTTGGCGAGCAGTACTTC
CASSVGVGEQYF
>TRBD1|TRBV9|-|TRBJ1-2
TGTGCCAGCAGCCCGCGACAGGGGGCAGACTATGGCTACACCTTC
CASSPRQGADYGYTF
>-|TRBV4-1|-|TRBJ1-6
TGCGCCAGCAGCCAAGTGGGGGGAACTGGTTCACCCCTCCACTTT
CASSQVGGTGSPLHF
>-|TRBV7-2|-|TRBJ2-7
TGTGCCAGCAGCAGTAGCGGAGCTGAATACGAGCAGTACTTC
CASSSSGAEYEQYF
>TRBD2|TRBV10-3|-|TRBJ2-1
TGTGCCATCAGTGAGTCGACTCGGGGACTAGCGGGGGATGAGCAGTTCTTC
CAISESTRGLAGDEQFF
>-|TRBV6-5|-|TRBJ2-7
TGTGCCAGCAGCCGACAGGAAGGCGAGCAGTACTTC
CASSRQEGEQYF
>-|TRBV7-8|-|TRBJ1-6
TGTGCCAGCAGCTTAGCAGCCAGGGGATATTCACCCCTCCACTTT
CASSLAARGYSPLHF
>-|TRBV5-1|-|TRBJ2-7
TGCGCCAGCAGCCCCGGGGGTAGCGAGGACTACGAGCAGTACTTC
CASSPGGSEDYEQYF
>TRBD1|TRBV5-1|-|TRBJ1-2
TGCGCCAGCAGCCCCCCCGGGACAGGGGGCTCTGGCTACACCTTC
CASSPPGTGGSGYTF
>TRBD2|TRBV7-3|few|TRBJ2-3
TGTGCCAGCAGGACTAGCGGGATCACAGATACGCAGTATTTT
CASRTSGITDTQYF
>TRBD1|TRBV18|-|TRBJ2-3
TGTGCCAGCTCACCGGGACAGGGTATATTAATAACGCAGTATTTT
CASSPGQGILITQYF
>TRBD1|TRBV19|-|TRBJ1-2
TGTGCCAGTAGTGGGCGGGACAGAAACTATGGCTACACCTTC
CASSGRDRNYGYTF
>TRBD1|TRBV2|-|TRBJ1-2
TGTGCCAGCAGTGGCGACAGGGGGTCCCTTTACTACACCTTC
CASSGDRGSLYYTF
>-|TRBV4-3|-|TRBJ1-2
TGCGCCAGCAGCCAAGACCTAGGGAGCTATGGCTACACCTTC
CASSQDLGSYGYTF
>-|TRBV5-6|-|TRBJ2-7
TGTGCCAGCAGCTTAGGGGTCACCTCTTACGAGCAGTACTTC
CASSLGVTSYEQYF
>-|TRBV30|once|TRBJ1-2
TGTGCCTGGAGTGGAGGACAGTATGGCTACACCTTC
CAWSGGQYGYTF
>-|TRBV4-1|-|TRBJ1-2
TGCGCCAGCAGCCTCGCAGCGGGGGATAACTATGGCTACACCTTC
CASSLAAGDNYGYTF